These 18 T cell receptor beta chains share one sample of origin, sequenced in a study of tumor-infiltrating lymphocytes in primary liver carcinoma (dated by TCRdb to about 2017). TCRdb shows the sequencer as Illumina HiSeq 2500. A constant-region primer and ProtoScript II reverse transcriptase were used to reverse-transcribe TCRbeta-specific cDNA from roughly 0.55 ug total RNA. Three nested multiplex PCR rounds, following a slightly modified ARM-PCR procedure, were used to build the TCRbeta libraries. Each of the first two PCR rounds ran for about 11 cycles using multiplex TRBV1-TRBV30 forward primers together with a Cbeta reverse primer. TCRdb handled the public reads itself, with Q25 trimming in fastp and clone calling in MiXCR, and kept productive beta chains. Each CDR3 protein appears once, grouped with its most common genes and DNA. This sample lists about 180,000 distinct CDR3 sequences; about 60% were detected once. 72% of the sample is held by the ten biggest clonotypes.

Blood RNA was extracted from unsorted whole blood using TRIzol reagent, and germline DNA was obtained with the DNeasy Blood & Tissue kit. Input material: peripheral blood. All receptors come from a man aged 35 to 55 with primary liver carcinoma and hepatitis B virus infection.

This clonotype came up many times. V is TRBV6-5 and J is TRBJ2-1; D is unclear. V was pared by 2 bases and J by 0 bases, with 8 bases between. CDR1 and CDR2 from the germline V gene are MNHEY and SVGAGI. This CDR3 is built from 15 residues. The CDR3 spells CASSYSASSYNEQFF. As DNA, the CDR3 is TGTGCCAGCAGTTACAGCGCAAGCTCCTACAATGAGCAGTTCTTC.

The rearrangement uses TRBV29-1 and TRBJ2-3, with 9 bases fitting TRBD2. There are 14 residues in the CDR3. Germline-derived CDR1 and CDR2 are SQVTM and ANQGSEA. The ends lost 6 bases at V and 4 bases at J; junction bases unmatched: 8. The CDR3 coding sequence is TGCAGCGTCGCCATAGCGGGAGCGGCAGATACGCAGTATTTT. This translates into CSVAIAGAADTQYF.

Only a few counts were recorded for this clonotype. This chain links TRBV12-3 or TRBV12-4 with TRBJ2-1; D call uncertain. Trimming stripped 9 bases from V and 0 bases from J, with 9 bases between. CDR3 length: 13 amino acids. Here the CDR3 reads CASVWDSYNEQFF. DNA for the CDR3: TGTGCCAGTGTCTGGGACTCCTACAATGAGCAGTTCTTC.

The chain is built from TRBV6-6 and TRBJ2-7, with 8 nucleotides matching TRBD2. The J segment lost 6 bases and the V segment lost 5 bases, leaving 9 bases of the junction unmatched. Germline assignment: CDR1 MNHNY and CDR2 SVGAGI (reference sequence). This CDR3 has 14 residues. Written as DNA, the CDR3 is TGTGCCAGCAGTAACGGGAGGGTCTTAGCCGAGCAGTACTTC. Its translation: CASSNGRVLAEQYF.

The table lists this clonotype with a few counts. CDR3 sequence reads: CASGSTGAPDTQYF. The CDR3 DNA reads as TGTGCCAGCGGGTCGACAGGGGCCCCAGATACGCAGTATTTT. J is TRBJ2-3 and V is TRBV6-5; 8 nucleotides agree with TRBD1. The length of the CDR3 is 14 residues. Germline V CDR1 and CDR2: MNHEY, SVGAGI. V dropped 8 bases and J dropped 4; count of bases not matched to a gene: 8.

As regards this clonotype: The junction departs from the called germline gene at one end, perhaps through a read error. V and J are TRBV12-3 or TRBV12-4 and TRBJ2-7; 11 bases are shared with TRBD1. The CDR3 has 15 residues. The CDR3 sequence: CASSPAGQGAYERYF. The CDR3 coding sequence is TGTGCCAGCAGTCCCGCCGGACAGGGGGCCTACGAGCGGTACTTC.

Note on this clonotype: This may stem from a read error, because a much larger clone lies one nucleotide away. This rearrangement joins TRBV11-2 to TRBJ2-7; 10 bases are shared with TRBD2. Per the germline V gene, CDR1 is SGHAT and CDR2 is FQNNGV. The CDR3 is made up of 17 amino acids. CDR3 DNA sequence: TGTGTCAGCAGCTTCGGGTTGAATAGCGGGAGGTGGAACGAGCAGTACTTC. This codes for CVSSFGLNSGRWNEQYF.

The V gene is TRBV11-2, the J gene TRBJ2-7; either TRBD1 or TRBD2 may fit D (5 bases each). CDR1 and CDR2 from the germline V gene are SGHAT and FQNNGV. V was trimmed by 9 bases and J by 0 bases, leaving 15 bases between them. The CDR3 is 14 residues long. CDR3 sequence (DNA): TGTGCCAGGAGCCCACGGGGCCCCTCCTACGAGCAGTACTTC. This codes for CARSPRGPSYEQYF.

Comment on this clonotype: Because it lacks the conserved phenylalanine or tryptophan at the end, this CDR3 is likely a read error. J is TRBJ1-1 and V is TRBV7-9; 9 nucleotides line up with TRBD1. V lost 5 bases and J lost 4; bases outside the gene matches: 5. The germline gives CDR1 SEHNR, CDR2 FQNEAQ (reference sequence). This CDR3 has 14 amino acids. The CDR3 here is CASSPQTGGTEAFI. CDR3 coding DNA: TGTGCCAGCAGCCCACAGACAGGGGGCACTGAAGCTTTCATT.

With respect to this clonotype: A read error may account for a junction end that differs from germline. The genes are TRBV6-5 and TRBJ2-3; 9 positions agree with TRBD2. CDR3 size: 14 residues. Per the germline V gene, CDR1 is MNHEY and CDR2 is SVGAGI. CDR3 amino acids: CAISPDAGGDTQYF. Here the CDR3 DNA reads TGTGCCATCAGTCCAGACGCGGGAGGGGATACGCAGTATTTT.

As regards this clonotype: A read error may account for a junction end that differs from germline. The rearrangement uses TRBV6-5 and TRBJ2-7, with 7 bases fitting TRBD2. There are 17 residues in the CDR3. CDR1 is MNHEY and CDR2 is SVGAGI in the germline V gene. In DNA form, the CDR3 reads TGTGCCAGGAGTTACGGTATGACTACTAGCGTGAGCTACGAGCAGTACTTC. This sequence encodes CARSYGMTTSVSYEQYF.

This clonotype was detected ten times or more. J is TRBJ1-2 and V is TRBV12-3 or TRBV12-4; 8 bases map to TRBD1. This CDR3 is built from 14 residues. The trim removed 4 bases at V and 6 bases at J, leaving 7 bases unmatched. CDR3 DNA sequence: TGTGCCAGCAGTTACGGGACAGGAAAGAATGGCTACACCTTC. It encodes CASSYGTGKNGYTF.

V usage is TRBV11-2 and J usage is TRBJ2-7; 11 bases agree with TRBD2. J gave up 5 bases and V 6 bases, and 6 bases lay outside the gene matches. CDR3 length equals 14 residues. Germline values: CDR1 SGHAT, CDR2 FQNNGV. CDR3 in DNA: TGTGCCAGCAGTTCGACTAGCGGGGCCCACGAGCAGTACTTC. This gives the protein CASSSTSGAHEQYF. The full variable domain, in which reference TRBV11-2 and TRBJ2-7 provide the parts outside the CDR3, is EAGVAQSPRYKIIEKRQSVAFWCNPISGHATLYWYQQILGQGPKLLIQFQNNGVVDDSQLPKDRFSAERLKGVDSTLKIQPAKLEDSAVYLCASSSTSGAHEQYFGPGTRLTVT.

This clonotype was recorded at least ten times. The chain carries TRBV11-2 and TRBJ1-4; D is ambiguous. Germline V gives CDR1 SGHAT, CDR2 FQNNGV. V lost 1 base and J lost 8, with 14 bases in between. This CDR3 contains 15 residues. CDR3 coding DNA: TGTGCCAGCAGCTTAGTGAGGGCTCCCGGGGAAAAACTGTTTTTT. As protein: CASSLVRAPGEKLFF.

This chain uses TRBV12-3 or TRBV12-4 with TRBJ2-4, with 15 bases matching TRBD2. This CDR3 contains 22 residues. With V trimmed by 5 bases and J by 1 base, 18 bases remained unmatched. The CDR3 DNA follows: TGTGCCAGCAGTAACCGACCCGGACTAGCGGGAGGGGGGACCCTCGCCAAAAACATTCAGTACTTC. Translation: CASSNRPGLAGGGTLAKNIQYF.

This clonotype was counted once. The chain employs TRBV10-1 and TRBJ2-5; D perhaps matches TRBD2 (6 bases). The germline V gene has CDR1 WNHNN and CDR2 SYGVQD (reference sequence). The CDR3 length is 13 residues. V shed 3 bases and J shed 5 bases, with 10 bases lying between them. The CDR3 nucleotides read TGCGCCAGCAGTGAAAGCGGGCGGGAGACCCAGTACTTC. Translated: CASSESGRETQYF.

The V and J genes are TRBV10-3 and TRBJ2-1; perhaps TRBD2 as D (5 bases). Trimming took 6 bases from V and 5 from J, leaving 17 bases between them. CDR1 and CDR2 (germline): ENHRY, SYGVKD. CDR3 size: 15 residues. The CDR3 sequence: CAISVRGGGDNEQFF. The CDR3 DNA reads TGTGCCATCAGCGTACGGGGTGGTGGCGACAATGAGCAGTTCTTC.

On this clonotype itself: This may arise from a read error, as a much more abundant clone is one base away. The rearrangement links TRBV11-2 to TRBJ1-1; possibly TRBD1 for D (5 bases). V was pared by 5 bases and J by 7 bases, with 17 bases between. CDR1 is SGHAT, CDR2 FQNNGV, per germline. The CDR3 spans 14 residues. CDR3 protein: CASSPWNEGIEAFF. The CDR3 region has the DNA TGTGCCAGCAGCCCCTGGAATGAGGGGATTGAAGCTTTCTTT.